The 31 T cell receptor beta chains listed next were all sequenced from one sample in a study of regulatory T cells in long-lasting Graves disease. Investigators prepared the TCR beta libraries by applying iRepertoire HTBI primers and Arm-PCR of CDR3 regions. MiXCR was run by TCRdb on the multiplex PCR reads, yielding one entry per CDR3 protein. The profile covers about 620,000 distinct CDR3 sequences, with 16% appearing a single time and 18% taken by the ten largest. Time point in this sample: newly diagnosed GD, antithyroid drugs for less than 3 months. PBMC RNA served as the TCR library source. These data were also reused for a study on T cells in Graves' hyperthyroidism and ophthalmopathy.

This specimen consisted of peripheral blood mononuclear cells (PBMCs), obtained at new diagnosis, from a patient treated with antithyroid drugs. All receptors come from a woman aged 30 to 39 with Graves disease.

The CDR3 is CASSSRRESSGFF. As DNA, the CDR3 is TGTGCCAGCAGCTCCCGAAGAGAGTCCAGCGGGTTCTTC. The chain carries TRBV7-2 and TRBJ2-1, with D maybe TRBD2 (5 bases). This CDR3 is built from 13 residues. Germline CDR1 reads SGHTA; CDR2 reads FQGNSA. Trimming took off 4 bases at V and 15 bases at J, with 19 bases between the two ends.

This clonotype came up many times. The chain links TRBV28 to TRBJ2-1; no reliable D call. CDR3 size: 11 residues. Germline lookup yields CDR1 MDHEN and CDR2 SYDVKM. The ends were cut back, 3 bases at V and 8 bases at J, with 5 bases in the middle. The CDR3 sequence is CASSFSDEQFF. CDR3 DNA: TGTGCCAGCAGTTTTTCCGATGAGCAGTTCTTC.

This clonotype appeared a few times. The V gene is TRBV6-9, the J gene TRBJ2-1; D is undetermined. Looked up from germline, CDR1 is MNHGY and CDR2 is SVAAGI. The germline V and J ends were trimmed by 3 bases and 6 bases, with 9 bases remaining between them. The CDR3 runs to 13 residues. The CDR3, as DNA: TGTGCCAGCAGTTACGAGGACCTCAATGAGCAGTTCTTC. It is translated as CASSYEDLNEQFF.

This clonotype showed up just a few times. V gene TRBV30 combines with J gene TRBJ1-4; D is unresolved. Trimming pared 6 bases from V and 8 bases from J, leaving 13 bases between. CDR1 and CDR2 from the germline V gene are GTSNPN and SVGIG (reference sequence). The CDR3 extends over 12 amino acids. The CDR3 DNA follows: TGTGCCTGTTCTTTTACCACGGAAAAACTGTTTTTT. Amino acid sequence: CACSFTTEKLFF.

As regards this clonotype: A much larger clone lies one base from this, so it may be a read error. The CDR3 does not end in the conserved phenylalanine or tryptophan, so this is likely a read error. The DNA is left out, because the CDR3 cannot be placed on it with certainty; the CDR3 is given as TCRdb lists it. CDR3 loop: CASSSNKPGPRVAYL. V is TRBV7-9 and J is TRBJ2-7; the DNA was not used to check the table's D call, TRBD1. The germline V gene encodes CDR1 SEHNR and CDR2 FQNEAQ (reference sequence). 15 amino acids form the CDR3, both terminal residues included.

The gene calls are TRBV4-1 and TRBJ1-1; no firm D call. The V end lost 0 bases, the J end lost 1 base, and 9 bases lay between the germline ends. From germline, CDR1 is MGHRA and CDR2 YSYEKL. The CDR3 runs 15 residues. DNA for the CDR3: TGCGCCAGCAGCCAAGAGGGGTTACGGAACACTGAAGCTTTCTTT. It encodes CASSQEGLRNTEAFF.

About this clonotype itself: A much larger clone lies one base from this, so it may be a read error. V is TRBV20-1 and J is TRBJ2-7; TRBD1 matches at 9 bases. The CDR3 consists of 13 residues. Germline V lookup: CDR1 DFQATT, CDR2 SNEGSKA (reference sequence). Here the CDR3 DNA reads TGCGGTCAAAAGGACAGGGGTCGTGCCGAGCAGTACTTC. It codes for CGQKDRGRAEQYF.

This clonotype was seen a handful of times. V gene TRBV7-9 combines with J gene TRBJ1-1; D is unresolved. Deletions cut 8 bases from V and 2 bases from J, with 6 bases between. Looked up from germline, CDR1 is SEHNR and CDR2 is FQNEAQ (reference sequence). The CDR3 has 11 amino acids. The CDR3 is CASLVNTEAFF. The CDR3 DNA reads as TGTGCCAGCCTAGTAAACACTGAAGCTTTCTTT.

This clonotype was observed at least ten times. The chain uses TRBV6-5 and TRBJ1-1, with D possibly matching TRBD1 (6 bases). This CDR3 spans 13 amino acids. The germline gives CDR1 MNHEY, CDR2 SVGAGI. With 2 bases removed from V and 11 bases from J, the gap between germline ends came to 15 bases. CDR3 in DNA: TGTGCCAGCAGTTACCTCAGGGGTTCGACGGCTTTCTTT. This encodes CASSYLRGSTAFF.

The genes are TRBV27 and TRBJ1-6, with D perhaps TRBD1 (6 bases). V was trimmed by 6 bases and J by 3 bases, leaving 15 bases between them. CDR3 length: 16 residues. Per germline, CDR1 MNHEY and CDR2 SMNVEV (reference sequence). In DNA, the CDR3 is TGTGCCAGCAGACTGGACAGTACCCACTATAATTCACCCCTCCACTTT. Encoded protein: CASRLDSTHYNSPLHF.

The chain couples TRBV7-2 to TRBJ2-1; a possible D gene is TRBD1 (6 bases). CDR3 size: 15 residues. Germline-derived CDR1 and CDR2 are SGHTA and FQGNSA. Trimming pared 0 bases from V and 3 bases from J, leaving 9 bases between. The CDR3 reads CASSLAPGHYNEQFF. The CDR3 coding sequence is TGTGCCAGCAGCTTAGCACCGGGACACTACAATGAGCAGTTCTTC.

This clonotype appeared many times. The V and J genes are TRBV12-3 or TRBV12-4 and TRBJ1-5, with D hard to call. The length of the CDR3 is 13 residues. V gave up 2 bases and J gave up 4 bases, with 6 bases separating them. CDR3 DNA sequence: TGTGCCAGCAGTTTATCCCAGAATCAGCCCCAGCATTTT. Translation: CASSLSQNQPQHF.

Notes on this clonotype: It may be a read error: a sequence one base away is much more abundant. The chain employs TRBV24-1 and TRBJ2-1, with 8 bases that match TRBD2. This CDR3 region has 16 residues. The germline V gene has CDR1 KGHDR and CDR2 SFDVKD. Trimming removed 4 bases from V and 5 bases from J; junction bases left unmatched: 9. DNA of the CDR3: TGTGCCACCAGTGAGTTTAGCGGGGCCACCAACAATGAGCAGTTCTTC. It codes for CATSEFSGATNNEQFF.

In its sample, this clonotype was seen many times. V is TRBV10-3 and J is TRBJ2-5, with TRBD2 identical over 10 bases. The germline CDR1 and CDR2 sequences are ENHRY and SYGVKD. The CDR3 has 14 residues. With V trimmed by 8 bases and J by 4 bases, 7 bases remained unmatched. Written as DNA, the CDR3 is TGTGCCATCGGGCTAGCGGGAGCGGGAGAGACCCAGTACTTC. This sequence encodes CAIGLAGAGETQYF.

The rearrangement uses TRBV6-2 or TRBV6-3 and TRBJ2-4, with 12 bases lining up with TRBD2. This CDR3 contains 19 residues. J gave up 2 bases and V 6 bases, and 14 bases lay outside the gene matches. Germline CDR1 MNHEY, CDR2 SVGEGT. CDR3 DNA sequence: TGTGCCAGCAGCCAAGAGGGACTAGCGGGCTTAACCCCCAAAAACATTCAGTACTTC. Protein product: CASSQEGLAGLTPKNIQYF.

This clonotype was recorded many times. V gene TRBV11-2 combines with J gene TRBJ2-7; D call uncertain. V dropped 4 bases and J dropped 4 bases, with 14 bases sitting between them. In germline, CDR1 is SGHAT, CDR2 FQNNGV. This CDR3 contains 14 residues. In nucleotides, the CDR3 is TGTGCCAGCAGCTCCTACGGTCCCGCTTACGAGCAGTACTTC. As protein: CASSSYGPAYEQYF.

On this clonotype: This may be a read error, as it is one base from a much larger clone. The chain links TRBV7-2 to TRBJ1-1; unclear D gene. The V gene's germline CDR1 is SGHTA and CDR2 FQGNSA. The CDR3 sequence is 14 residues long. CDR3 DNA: TGTGCCAACAGCTTGTGGCAGGAAAAAACTGAAGCTTTCTTT. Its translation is CANSLWQEKTEAFF.

CDR3 residues: CASSFKIRDRGRRDQPQHF. For the CDR3, the DNA is TGTGCCAGCAGTTTCAAGATCCGGGACAGGGGGCGCCGTGATCAGCCCCAGCATTTT. The chain links TRBV6-2 or TRBV6-3 to TRBJ1-5, with 12 bases aligning to TRBD1. Germline trimming cut 4 bases from V and 5 bases from J; bases unmatched to any gene: 15. Germline CDR1 reads MNHEY; CDR2 reads SVGEGT. The CDR3 covers 19 residues.

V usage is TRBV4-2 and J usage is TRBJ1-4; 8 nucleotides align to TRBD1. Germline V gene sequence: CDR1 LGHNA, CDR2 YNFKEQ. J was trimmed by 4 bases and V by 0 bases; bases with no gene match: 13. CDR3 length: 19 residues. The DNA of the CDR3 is TGTGCCAGCAGCCAAGATGGACAGGGCCTAACCCCGATTAATGAAAAACTGTTTTTT. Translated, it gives CASSQDGQGLTPINEKLFF.

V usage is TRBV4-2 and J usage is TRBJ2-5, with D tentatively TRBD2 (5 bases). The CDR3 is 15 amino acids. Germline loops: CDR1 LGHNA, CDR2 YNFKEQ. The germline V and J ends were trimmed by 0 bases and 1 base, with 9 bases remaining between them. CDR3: CASSQDRGSQETQYF. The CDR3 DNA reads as TGTGCCAGCAGCCAAGATCGGGGAAGCCAAGAGACCCAGTACTTC.

CDR3 DNA sequence: TGTGCCAGCAGTGGATCCCGGACAGGCAATCAGCCCCAGCATTTT. Translating it yields CASSGSRTGNQPQHF. The chain employs TRBV6-1 and TRBJ1-5; D perhaps matches TRBD1 (6 bases). This CDR3 region has 15 residues. V was pared by 4 bases and J by 2 bases, with 12 bases between. Germline assignment: CDR1 MNHNS and CDR2 SASEGT.

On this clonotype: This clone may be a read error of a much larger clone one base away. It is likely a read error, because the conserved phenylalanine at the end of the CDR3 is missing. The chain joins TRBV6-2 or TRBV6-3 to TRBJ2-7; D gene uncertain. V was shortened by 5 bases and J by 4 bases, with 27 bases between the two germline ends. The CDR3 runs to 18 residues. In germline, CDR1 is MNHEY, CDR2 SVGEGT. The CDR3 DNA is TGTGCCAGCAGTATCCGGGCCCCGACGCAGCAAAATGCGTACGAGCAGTACCTC. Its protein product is CASSIRAPTQQNAYEQYL.

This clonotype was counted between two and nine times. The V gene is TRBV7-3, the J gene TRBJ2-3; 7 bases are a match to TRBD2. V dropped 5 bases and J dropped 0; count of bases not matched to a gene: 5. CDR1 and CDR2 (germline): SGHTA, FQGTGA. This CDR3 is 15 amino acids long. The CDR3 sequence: CASSQLASSTDTQYF. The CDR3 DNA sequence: TGTGCCAGCAGCCAACTAGCGTCTAGCACAGATACGCAGTATTTT.

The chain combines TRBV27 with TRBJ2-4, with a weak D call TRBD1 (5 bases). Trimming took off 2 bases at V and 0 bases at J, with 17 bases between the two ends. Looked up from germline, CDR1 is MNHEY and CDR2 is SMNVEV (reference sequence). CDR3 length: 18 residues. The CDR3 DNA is TGTGCCAGCAGTTTAATCGGACACCAGATTCTAGCCAAAAACATTCAGTACTTC. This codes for CASSLIGHQILAKNIQYF.

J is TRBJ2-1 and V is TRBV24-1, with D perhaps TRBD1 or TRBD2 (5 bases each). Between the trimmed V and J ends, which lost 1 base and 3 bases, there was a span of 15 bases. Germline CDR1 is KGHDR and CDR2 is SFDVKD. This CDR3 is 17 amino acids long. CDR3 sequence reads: CATSDFRDGGNYNEQFF. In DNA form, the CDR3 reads TGTGCCACCAGTGATTTTAGGGACGGAGGCAACTACAATGAGCAGTTCTTC.

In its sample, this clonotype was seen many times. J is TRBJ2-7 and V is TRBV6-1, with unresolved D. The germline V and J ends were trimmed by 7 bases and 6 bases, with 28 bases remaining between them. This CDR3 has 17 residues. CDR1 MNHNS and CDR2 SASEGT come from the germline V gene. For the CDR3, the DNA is TGTGCCAGCACTAAGAGACCTGAGACGGTTATGGGCTCCGAGCAGTACTTC. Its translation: CASTKRPETVMGSEQYF.

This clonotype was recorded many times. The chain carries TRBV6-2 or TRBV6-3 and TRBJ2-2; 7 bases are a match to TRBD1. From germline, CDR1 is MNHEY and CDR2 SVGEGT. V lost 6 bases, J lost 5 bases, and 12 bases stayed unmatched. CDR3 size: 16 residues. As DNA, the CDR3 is TGTGCCAGCAGCTCCGAGGGGGCCCTCGGAACCGGGGAGCTGTTTTTT. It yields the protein CASSSEGALGTGELFF.

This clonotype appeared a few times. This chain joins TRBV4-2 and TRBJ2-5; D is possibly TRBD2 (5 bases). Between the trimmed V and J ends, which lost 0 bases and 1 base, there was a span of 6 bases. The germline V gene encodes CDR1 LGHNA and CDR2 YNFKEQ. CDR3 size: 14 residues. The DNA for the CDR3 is TGTGCCAGCAGCCAAGACGGGATCCAAGAGACCCAGTACTTC. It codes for CASSQDGIQETQYF.

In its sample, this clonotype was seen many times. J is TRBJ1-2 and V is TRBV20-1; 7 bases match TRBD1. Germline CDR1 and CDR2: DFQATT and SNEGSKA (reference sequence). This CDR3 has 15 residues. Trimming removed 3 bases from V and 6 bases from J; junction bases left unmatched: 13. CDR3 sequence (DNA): TGCAGTGCTAGGATAAACGCGAGGGGACAGAATGGCTACACCTTC. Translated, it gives CSARINARGQNGYTF.

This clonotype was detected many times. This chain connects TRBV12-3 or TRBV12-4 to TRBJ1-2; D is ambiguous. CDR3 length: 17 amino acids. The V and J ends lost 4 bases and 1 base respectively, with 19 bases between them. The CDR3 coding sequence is TGTGCCAGCAGTTCAAGTGCTTCCTGGGGTCATAACTATGGCTACACCTTC. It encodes CASSSSASWGHNYGYTF.

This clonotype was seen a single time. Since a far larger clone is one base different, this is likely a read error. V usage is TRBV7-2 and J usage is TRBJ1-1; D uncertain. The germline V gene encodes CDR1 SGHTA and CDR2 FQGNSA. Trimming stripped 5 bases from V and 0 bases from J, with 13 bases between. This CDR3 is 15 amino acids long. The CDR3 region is CTSSPPRVLNTEAFF. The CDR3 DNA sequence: TGTACCAGCAGCCCACCCCGGGTCTTGAACACTGAAGCTTTCTTT.